This T cell receptor beta chain emerged from a study of OX40 agonist ivuxolimab in advanced cancers. General study points: CD8+ T cells were the subset that, on average, had more expanded clones than CD4+. Specificity for antigen went undetermined in the expanded peripheral T cells. Some of the nonresponding patients also showed low levels of normalized T-cell clonal expansion.

As regards this clone: As yet, its antigen is unknown.

The CDR3 is 14 amino acids. Trimming cost V 0 bases and J 7 bases, with 12 bases left between them. The germline V gene encodes CDR1 SGHAT and CDR2 FQNNGV. No patient had autoimmune disease or received systemic immunosuppression. Assay: immunoSEQ multiplex PCR; the TCRdb copy retains only in-frame clones and omits some. The sample shows some 45,000 clones, around 89% of them seen only once. V usage is TRBV11-2 and J usage is TRBJ1-1; tentative D call: TRBD1 (5 bases). The specimen comprised CD4+ or CD8+ T cells sorted from blood, sampled in a trial of the OX40 agonist ivuxolimab. This clonotype was obtained from an adult with an advanced solid tumor such as melanoma, head and neck, liver or kidney cancer. The DNA for the CDR3 is TGTGCCAGCAGCTTAGAGGGGGGGGTACTTGAAGCTTTCTTT. This sequence encodes CASSLEGGVLEAFF.